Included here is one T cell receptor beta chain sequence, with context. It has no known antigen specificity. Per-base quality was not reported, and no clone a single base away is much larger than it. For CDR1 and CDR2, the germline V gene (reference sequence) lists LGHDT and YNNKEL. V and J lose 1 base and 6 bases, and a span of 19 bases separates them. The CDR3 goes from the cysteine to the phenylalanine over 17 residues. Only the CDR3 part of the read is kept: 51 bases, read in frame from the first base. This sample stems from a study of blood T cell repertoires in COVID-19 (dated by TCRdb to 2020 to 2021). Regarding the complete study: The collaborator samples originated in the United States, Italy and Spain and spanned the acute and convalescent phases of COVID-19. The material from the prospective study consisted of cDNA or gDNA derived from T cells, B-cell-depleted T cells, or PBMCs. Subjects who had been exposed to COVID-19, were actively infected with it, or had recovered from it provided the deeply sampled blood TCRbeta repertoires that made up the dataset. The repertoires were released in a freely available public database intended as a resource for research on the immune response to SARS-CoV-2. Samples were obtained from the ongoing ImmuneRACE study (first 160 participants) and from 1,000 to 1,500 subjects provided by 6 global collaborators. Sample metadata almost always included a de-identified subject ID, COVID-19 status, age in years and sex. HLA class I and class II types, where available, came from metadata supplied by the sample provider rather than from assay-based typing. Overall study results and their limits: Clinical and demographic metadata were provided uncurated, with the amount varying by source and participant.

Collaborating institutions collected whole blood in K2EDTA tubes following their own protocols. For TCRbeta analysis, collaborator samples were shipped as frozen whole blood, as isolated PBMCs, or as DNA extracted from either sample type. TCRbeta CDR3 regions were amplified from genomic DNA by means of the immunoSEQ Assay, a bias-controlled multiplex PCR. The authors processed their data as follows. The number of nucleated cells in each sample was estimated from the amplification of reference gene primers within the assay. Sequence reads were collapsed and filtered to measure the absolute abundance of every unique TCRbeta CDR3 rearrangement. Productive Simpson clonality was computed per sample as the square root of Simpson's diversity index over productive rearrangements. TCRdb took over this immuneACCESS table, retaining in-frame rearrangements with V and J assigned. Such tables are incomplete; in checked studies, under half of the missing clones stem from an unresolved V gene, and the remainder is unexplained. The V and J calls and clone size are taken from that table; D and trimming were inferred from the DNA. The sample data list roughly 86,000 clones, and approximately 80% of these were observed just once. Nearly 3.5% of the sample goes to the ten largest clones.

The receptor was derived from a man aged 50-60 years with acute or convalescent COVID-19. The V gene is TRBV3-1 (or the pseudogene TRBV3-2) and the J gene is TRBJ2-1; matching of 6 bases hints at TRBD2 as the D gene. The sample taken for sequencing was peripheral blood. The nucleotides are TGTGCCAGCAGCCAAGGGGAGCCCGGACTAAAAAGCAATGAGCAGTTCTTC. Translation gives CASSQGEPGLKSNEQFF.